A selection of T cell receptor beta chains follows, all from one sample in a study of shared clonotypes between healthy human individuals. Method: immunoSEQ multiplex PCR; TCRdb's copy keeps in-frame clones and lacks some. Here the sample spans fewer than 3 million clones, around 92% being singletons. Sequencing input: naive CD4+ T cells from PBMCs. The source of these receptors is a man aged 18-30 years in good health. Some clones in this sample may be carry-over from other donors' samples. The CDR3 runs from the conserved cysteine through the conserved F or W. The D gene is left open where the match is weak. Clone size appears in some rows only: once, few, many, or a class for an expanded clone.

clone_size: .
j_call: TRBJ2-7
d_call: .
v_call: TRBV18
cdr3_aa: CASSLGQHAYEQYF
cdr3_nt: TGTGCCAGCTCACTCGGACAGCACGCCTACGAGCAGTACTTC

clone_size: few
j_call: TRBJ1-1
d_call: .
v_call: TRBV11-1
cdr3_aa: CASSLADSNTEAFF
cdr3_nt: TGTGCCAGCAGCTTAGCGGATTCGAACACTGAAGCTTTCTTT

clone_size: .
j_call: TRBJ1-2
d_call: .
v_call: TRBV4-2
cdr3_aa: CASSRGLWGSNYGYTF
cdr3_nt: TGTGCCAGCAGCCGCGGCCTGTGGGGTTCTAACTATGGCTACACCTTC

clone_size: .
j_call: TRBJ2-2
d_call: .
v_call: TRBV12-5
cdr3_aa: CASGMDGYTGELFF
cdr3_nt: TGTGCTAGTGGCATGGACGGATACACCGGGGAGCTGTTTTTT

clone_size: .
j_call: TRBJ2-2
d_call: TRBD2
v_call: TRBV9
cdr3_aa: CASSARLAGAGELFF
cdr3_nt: TGTGCCAGCAGCGCTCGACTAGCGGGAGCCGGGGAGCTGTTTTTT

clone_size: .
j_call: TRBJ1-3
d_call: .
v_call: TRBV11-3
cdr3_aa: CASSLSYLSTTIYF
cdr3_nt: TGTGCCAGCAGCTTATCTTATCTGTCAACCACCATATATTTT

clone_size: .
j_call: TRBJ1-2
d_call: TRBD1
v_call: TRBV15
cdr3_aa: CATSRAGTGPNYGYTF
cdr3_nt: TGTGCCACCAGCAGAGCTGGGACAGGACCTAACTATGGCTACACCTTC

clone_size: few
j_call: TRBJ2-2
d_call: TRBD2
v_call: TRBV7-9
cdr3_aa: CASSLVYAWLAGTGELFF
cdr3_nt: TGTGCCAGCAGCTTAGTGTACGCGTGGCTAGCGGGAACCGGGGAGCTGTTTTTT

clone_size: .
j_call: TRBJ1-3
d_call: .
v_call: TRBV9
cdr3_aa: CASSVRPEGPGNTIYF
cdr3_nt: TGTGCCAGCAGCGTACGACCGGAAGGACCTGGAAACACCATATATTTT

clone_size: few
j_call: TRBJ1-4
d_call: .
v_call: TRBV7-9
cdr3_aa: CASSLRAAKLFF
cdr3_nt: TGTGCCAGCAGCTTAAGAGCGGCAAAACTGTTTTTT

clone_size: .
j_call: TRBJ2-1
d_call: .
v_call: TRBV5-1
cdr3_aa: CASSFMVLNEQFF
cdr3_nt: TGCGCCAGCAGCTTCATGGTGTTGAATGAGCAGTTCTTC

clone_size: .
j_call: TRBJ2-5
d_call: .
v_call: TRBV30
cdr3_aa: CAWSVEGWREQYF
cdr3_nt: TGTGCCTGGAGTGTAGAGGGCTGGAGGGAGCAGTACTTC

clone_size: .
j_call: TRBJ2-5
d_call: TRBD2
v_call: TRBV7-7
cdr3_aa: CASSFSGPPGRDQETQYF
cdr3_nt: TGTGCCAGCAGCTTTTCCGGGCCTCCCGGGAGGGACCAAGAGACCCAGTACTTC